This T cell receptor beta chain was sequenced in a study of blood T cell repertoires in COVID-19 (dated by TCRdb to about 2020). For the wider study: Samples covering the acute and convalescent phases of COVID-19 were provided by collaborators in the United States, Italy and Spain. The prospective study material was composed of cDNA or gDNA derived from T cells, B-cell-depleted T cells, or PBMCs. Subjects who had been exposed to COVID-19, were actively infected with it, or had recovered from it provided the deeply sampled blood TCRbeta repertoires that made up the dataset. The repertoires were released in a freely available public database meant as a resource for research on the immune response to SARS-CoV-2. Samples came from the ongoing ImmuneRACE study (first 160 participants) plus 1,254 subjects from 6 global collaborators. The sample metadata nearly always contained a de-identified subject ID, COVID-19 status, age in years and sex. Where available, HLA class I and class II types were obtained from metadata supplied by the sample provider rather than from assay-based typing. The paper's findings and limits, for the study overall: The amount of clinical and demographic metadata varied by source and participant and was provided uncurated.

Participants in the prospective study were enrolled through a virtual design, were aged 18 to 89 years, and lived in approximately 24 United States geographic areas. In the prospective study, participants were assigned to cohorts based on the clinical history participants reported in a screening survey and a study questionnaire. Recovered participants in ImmuneRACE Cohort 3 were defined as having two consecutive negative NP/OP PCR tests, clearance from a healthcare professional, or resolution of symptoms. Each participant in the prospective study had whole blood, serum and a nasopharyngeal or oropharyngeal swab collected by mobile phlebotomists. Prospective study participants could optionally give additional blood draws and questionnaires over an approximately two-month period. Before DNA extraction, prospective study blood samples were shipped either frozen or at room temperature. Turning to this clone: Its antigen remains undetermined. The record has no base qualities; no much larger clone is one base away.

From the cysteine up to the phenylalanine, the CDR3 has a length of 12 residues. Of all the DNA, just the CDR3 is kept, 36 bases in frame from base 1. Deletion took 5 bases off V and 2 bases off J, with a span of 7 bases between the germline ends. Looking up the germline V gene (reference sequence) yields CDR1 MNHEY and CDR2 SMNVEV. TCRbeta CDR3 regions were amplified from genomic DNA using the immunoSEQ Assay, a bias-controlled multiplex PCR. As for how the authors treated the data: Nucleated cell counts per sample were estimated from amplification of reference gene primers within the assay. Sequence reads were collapsed and filtered to measure the absolute abundance of every unique TCRbeta CDR3 rearrangement. Productive Simpson clonality was computed per sample as the square root of Simpson's diversity index over productive rearrangements. Drawn from immuneACCESS, this table holds only the in-frame rearrangements with V and J called that TCRdb kept. Clones are partly lost; checked studies trace under half to an unresolved V gene and leave the rest unexplained. V and J calls and clone size are as listed in that table; D and trimming were resolved from the DNA. Recorded for this sample are 200,000 to 250,000 clones; 70% to 85% of them occurred a single time. Roughly 3.5% of the sample is in the top ten clones.

The rearranged chain carries TRBV27 and TRBJ2-7, with the D gene uncertain. This TCR came from a woman aged 60-75 years who had recovered from COVID-19. The material sequenced was PBMCs or T cells enriched from blood (not recorded which). CDR3 protein: CASSKHPYEQYF. The DNA sequence is TGTGCCAGCAGTAAACACCCCTACGAGCAGTACTTC.